This T cell receptor beta chain stems from a study of blood T cell repertoires in COVID-19. At the level of the study: There were acute and convalescent COVID-19 samples, and they came from the United States, Italy and Spain. T cells, B-cell-depleted T cells, or PBMCs supplied cDNA or gDNA.

This CDR3 has 17 amino acids. V was clipped by 5 bases and J by 3 bases; unmatched bases: 10. CDR1 is MNHNY, CDR2 SVGAGI, per germline (reference sequence). Recovered status in Cohort 3 required two negative PCRs, clearance, or symptom resolution. Clones were sequenced by immunoSEQ multiplex PCR, and TCRdb holds only the in-frame ones, with some missing. Altogether some 130,000 clones are present, 65% to 90% being singletons, with the ten largest covering roughly 2.2%. The receptor was derived from a woman in her 50s who had recovered from COVID-19. The chain combines TRBV6-6 with TRBJ2-1, with 10 bases lining up with TRBD2. The specimen was PBMCs or T cells enriched from blood (not recorded which). CDR3 region: CASSPESIAGGYNEQFF. In DNA, the CDR3 is TGTGCCAGCAGTCCCGAAAGTATAGCGGGGGGCTACAATGAGCAGTTCTTC.